The 26 T cell receptor beta chains given below trace back to one sample, sequenced in a study of blood T cell repertoires in COVID-19. The data were produced by immunoSEQ multiplex PCR, yet TCRdb's version contains in-frame clones alone and is incomplete. The table shows 200,000 to 250,000 clones, with around 82% occurring only once. Sequencing was performed on peripheral blood. These receptors came from an older woman with acute or convalescent COVID-19.

This clone was seen just once. The chain combines TRBV28 with TRBJ1-6, with TRBD1 matching 7 bases. Losses at the gene ends were 5 bases for V and 9 bases for J; bases not matched to a gene: 7. This CDR3 contains 14 residues. Per germline, CDR1 MDHEN and CDR2 SYDVKM. Here the CDR3 reads CASSPPDRASPLHF. The DNA of the CDR3 is TGTGCCAGCAGTCCGCCCGACAGGGCTTCACCCCTCCACTTT.

V and J are TRBV7-2 and TRBJ1-2, with D possibly matching TRBD1 (6 bases). This CDR3 region has 14 residues. Germline V gene data show CDR1 as SGHTA and CDR2 as FQGNSA. V lost 1 base and J lost 2, with 8 bases in between. CDR3 DNA: TGTGCCAGCAGCTTAGTGGGGGCGAACTATGGCTACACCTTC. Amino acids: CASSLVGANYGYTF.

The J gene is TRBJ1-1, the V gene TRBV7-3; D unresolved. Trimming stripped 2 bases from V and 5 bases from J, with 9 bases between. CDR1 is SGHTA, CDR2 FQGTGA, per germline. This CDR3 has 13 residues. In DNA, the CDR3 is TGTGCCAGCAGCTTAGACGGGGATACTGAAGCTTTCTTT. It translates to CASSLDGDTEAFF.

This clone came up a few times. V and J are TRBV2 and TRBJ1-1; a weak D match, TRBD1 (6 bases). The germline CDR1 and CDR2 sequences are SNHLY and FYNNEI. The CDR3 totals 14 residues. V dropped 3 bases and J dropped 8 bases, with 16 bases sitting between them. Here the CDR3 DNA reads TGTGCCAGCAGTGATGTAGGGGGGGCCCTAGAAGCTTTCTTT. Its translation is CASSDVGGALEAFF.

The V and J genes are TRBV6-1 and TRBJ1-2; 9 bases fit TRBD1. V gave up 2 bases and J gave up 7 bases; unmatched junction bases: 5. Germline V gene data show CDR1 as MNHNS and CDR2 as SASEGT. CDR3 length: 14 residues. The CDR3: CASSEPGTGTGYTF. The CDR3 bases are TGTGCCAGCAGTGAACCTGGGACAGGGACTGGCTACACCTTC.

This rearrangement joins TRBV4-1 to TRBJ1-1; D not certain. The CDR3 has 17 amino acids. Germline loops: CDR1 MGHRA, CDR2 YSYEKL. Trimming stripped 3 bases from V and 2 bases from J, with 19 bases between. The CDR3 sequence: CASSQGAGPGENTEAFF. The CDR3 DNA follows: TGCGCCAGCAGCCAGGGAGCGGGCCCAGGCGAAAACACTGAAGCTTTCTTT.

This chain connects TRBV6-6 to TRBJ2-7; 8 nucleotides match TRBD2. J was trimmed by 3 bases and V by 6 bases; bases with no gene match: 10. Germline V gene lookup returns CDR1 MNHNY and CDR2 SVGAGI (reference sequence). There are 15 residues in the CDR3. CDR3 DNA: TGTGCCAGCAGCGTCGCCGGGACTAGTCTCTACGAGCAGTACTTC. Protein product: CASSVAGTSLYEQYF.

The chain recombines TRBV25-1 with TRBJ2-1; TRBD2 matches at 13 bases. The V segment lost 5 bases and the J segment 4 bases; nucleotides outside the gene matches: 8. The CDR3 has 17 residues. Germline-derived CDR1 and CDR2 are MGHDK and SYGVNS. Written as DNA, the CDR3 is TGTGCCAGCAGTAAACGGACTAGCGGGGGCCCGTACAATGAGCAGTTCTTC. Its translation is CASSKRTSGGPYNEQFF.

This chain links TRBV27 with TRBJ2-7; D is possibly TRBD2 (6 bases). The CDR3 contains 14 residues. The germline V and J ends were trimmed by 5 bases and 7 bases, with 18 bases remaining between them. Germline loops: CDR1 MNHEY, CDR2 SMNVEV (reference sequence). CDR3 bases: TGTGCCAGCAGTATACAATCGGGGGTTGGAGAGCAGTACTTC. Encoded protein: CASSIQSGVGEQYF.

In nucleotides, the CDR3 is TGTGCCAGCTCACCCAACAGGGGGCCTACTAATGAAAAACTGTTTTTT. Amino acids: CASSPNRGPTNEKLFF. This chain joins TRBV18 and TRBJ1-4, with 9 bases identical to TRBD1. CDR1 and CDR2 (germline): KGHSH, LQKENI. The CDR3 loop spans 16 amino acids. Losses at the gene ends were 3 bases for V and 2 bases for J; bases not matched to a gene: 4.

V usage is TRBV5-1 and J usage is TRBJ2-2; 9 nucleotides line up with TRBD1. The V segment lost 7 bases and the J segment 5 bases; nucleotides outside the gene matches: 9. Germline V gene data show CDR1 as SGHRS and CDR2 as YFSETQ. The CDR3 spans 15 residues. The DNA of the CDR3 is TGCGCCAGCTCTCTCCGGACAGGGGAGACCGGGGAGCTGTTTTTT. As protein: CASSLRTGETGELFF.

The chain recombines TRBV7-9 with TRBJ2-2; D is uncertain. V was shortened by 8 bases and J by 0 bases, with 13 bases between the two germline ends. Germline CDR1 reads SEHNR; CDR2 reads FQNEAQ (reference sequence). There are 15 residues in the CDR3. CDR3 DNA: TGTGCCAGCTGTAGTAGCCCCACGAACACCGGGGAGCTGTTTTTT. It specifies CASCSSPTNTGELFF.

The chain recombines TRBV3-1 (or the pseudogene TRBV3-2) with TRBJ2-5; TRBD1 agrees at 10 bases. Trimming at V came to 4 bases and at J to 4 bases, leaving 9 bases not matched to a gene. The CDR3 has 16 amino acids. The germline V gene has CDR1 LGHDT and CDR2 YNNKEL (reference sequence). CDR3 DNA sequence: TGTGCCAGCAGCCTACGACAGGGGGCCCATCGAGAGACCCAGTACTTC. The encoded protein is CASSLRQGAHRETQYF.

This rearrangement joins TRBV3-1 (or the pseudogene TRBV3-2) to TRBJ2-2; 7 bases line up with TRBD2. The CDR3 totals 16 residues. Germline CDR1 reads LGHDT; CDR2 reads YNNKEL (reference sequence). V was clipped by 1 base and J by 7 bases; unmatched bases: 9. The chain's CDR3 is CASSQGLARRNGELFF. The CDR3 DNA is TGTGCCAGCAGCCAAGGACTAGCCCGTCGGAACGGGGAGCTGTTTTTT.

The chain is built from TRBV7-2 and TRBJ1-5; 7 bases fit TRBD1. The CDR3 extends over 15 amino acids. Trimming at V came to 3 bases and at J to 0 bases, leaving 2 bases not matched to a gene. Germline-derived CDR1 and CDR2 are SGHTA and FQGNSA. The CDR3 sequence: CASSLDRSSNQPQHF. In nucleotides, the CDR3 is TGTGCCAGCAGCTTGGACAGGAGTAGCAATCAGCCCCAGCATTTT. Full variable domain (missing parts from reference TRBV7-2 and TRBJ1-5): GAGVSQSPSNKVTEKGKDVELRCDPISGHTALYWYRQSLGQGLEFLIYFQGNSAPDKSGLPSDRFSAERTGGSVSTLTIQRTQQEDSAVYLCASSLDRSSNQPQHFGDGTRLSIL.

This clone was seen a few times. The chain is built from TRBV12-1 and TRBJ1-1; no DNA check was done on the table's D call, TRBD1. TRBV12-1 is tagged as a pseudogene. The CDR3 is 16 amino acids. The CDR3 DNA follows: TGTGCCAGCAGCTTTGCATGGCAGGGGGCGAACACTGAAGCTTTCTTT. Its translation is CASSFAWQGANTEAFF.

CDR3 nucleotides: TGTGCCAGCAGCTCATCAGGCATCACGGGGAATTCACCCCTCCACTTT. This codes for CASSSSGITGNSPLHF. This chain joins TRBV5-4 and TRBJ1-6, with D unclear. V lost 3 bases, J lost 7 bases, and 17 bases lay in between. This CDR3 spans 16 amino acids. Germline V gene lookup returns CDR1 SGHNT and CDR2 YYREEE (reference sequence).

The chain employs TRBV3-1 (or the pseudogene TRBV3-2) and TRBJ1-1, with a weak D call TRBD1 (6 bases). The CDR3 sequence is 12 residues long. Germline values: CDR1 LGHDT, CDR2 YNNKEL (reference sequence). V lost 2 bases and J lost 8, with 9 bases in between. CDR3 in amino acids: CASSQFDREAFF. In DNA form, the CDR3 reads TGTGCCAGCAGCCAATTCGACAGGGAAGCTTTCTTT.

The V call is TRBV19, the J call TRBJ2-5; D possibly corresponds to TRBD1 (6 bases). Germline-derived CDR1 and CDR2 are LNHDA and SQIVND (reference sequence). The V gene lost 2 bases and the J gene lost 0 bases, with 7 bases spanning the gap. The CDR3 sequence is 14 residues long. The CDR3 here is CASSIRDNQETQYF. The CDR3 DNA reads TGTGCCAGTAGTATAAGGGACAACCAAGAGACCCAGTACTTC.

The rearrangement links TRBV12-3 or TRBV12-4 to TRBJ1-1, with 7 nucleotides matching TRBD1. The CDR3 totals 13 residues. With 5 bases clipped from V and 2 bases from J, the junction kept 2 bases outside the gene matches. The CDR3 sequence: CASSGDSNTEAFF. The CDR3 DNA reads as TGTGCCAGCAGTGGGGACAGTAACACTGAAGCTTTCTTT.

The gene calls are TRBV28 and TRBJ1-1; 9 bases fit TRBD1. CDR1 and CDR2 (germline): MDHEN, SYDVKM. Germline trimming cut 7 bases from V and 1 base from J; bases unmatched to any gene: 13. This CDR3 has 17 residues. This CDR3 reads CASTSTGQGVPNTEAFF. The CDR3, as DNA: TGTGCCAGCACCTCAACGGGACAGGGAGTTCCGAACACTGAAGCTTTCTTT.

The chain carries TRBV10-3 and TRBJ1-3; the D is unclear. V lost 1 base to trimming and J lost 2 bases, with 15 bases between them. The CDR3 loop spans 17 amino acids. The germline V gene has CDR1 ENHRY and CDR2 SYGVKD. In DNA, the CDR3 is TGTGCCATCAGTGAGTTGGGAGGGAAGAACGCTGGAAACACCATATATTTT. Translation gives CAISELGGKNAGNTIYF.

The chain links TRBV10-3 to TRBJ1-2; a possible D gene is TRBD1 (6 bases). CDR1 and CDR2 from the germline V gene are ENHRY and SYGVKD. The germline V and J ends were trimmed by 4 bases and 8 bases, with 14 bases remaining between them. This CDR3 comprises 13 residues. The chain's CDR3 is CAISGWGLEGYTF. The CDR3 region has the DNA TGTGCCATCAGTGGGTGGGGGCTGGAGGGCTACACCTTC.

The gene calls are TRBV11-1 and TRBJ2-5, with D tentatively TRBD1 (6 bases). Germline loops: CDR1 SGHAT, CDR2 FQDESV (reference sequence). CDR3 length equals 14 residues. The V end was cut by 1 base, the J end by 4 bases, with 10 bases between. The CDR3 sequence is CASSLVAGVETQYF. The CDR3 DNA reads as TGTGCCAGCAGCTTAGTAGCAGGGGTAGAGACCCAGTACTTC.

The J gene is TRBJ2-2, the V gene TRBV5-1; tentatively, D is TRBD1 (6 bases). The CDR3 loop spans 13 amino acids. The V gene lost 5 bases and the J gene lost 4 bases, with 9 bases spanning the gap. Per the germline V gene, CDR1 is SGHRS and CDR2 is YFSETQ. CDR3 coding DNA: TGCGCCAGCAGAACAGGGTCCACCGGGGAGCTGTTTTTT. It specifies CASRTGSTGELFF.

Here the CDR3 reads CASSRTGIEAFF. The CDR3 DNA follows: TGTGCCAGCAGCCGGACAGGGATTGAAGCTTTCTTT. The J gene is TRBJ1-1, the V gene TRBV11-1; 8 bases agree with TRBD1. V shed 5 bases and J 7 bases; nucleotides not matched to a gene: 3. The CDR3 is 12 amino acids. Germline V gene data show CDR1 as SGHAT and CDR2 as FQDESV (reference sequence).